The next 23 T cell receptor beta chains were all read from a single sample in a study of CD8+ T cells in alopecia areata (dated by TCRdb to 2017 to 2018). Per the publication, the time point label means: baseline before oral tofacitinib. Library preparation employed the immunoSEQ multiplex PCR assay. RNA was extracted from all samples and reverse transcribed into cDNA as template for TCR sequencing. TCRdb mirrors the immuneACCESS table, restricted to in-frame sequences. Some clones are absent from its copies; in checked studies, under half trace to an unresolved V gene, and the reason for the others is unknown. Recorded for this sample are 150,000 to 200,000 clones; around three fifths of them occurred a single time. The top ten clonotypes cover approximately 15% of the sample. Sequences were derived from CD4+ T cells sorted from blood, sampled at week 0. The receptor source for this set is a human donor with alopecia areata.

J is TRBJ1-2 and V is TRBV6-1; TRBD1 aligns across 7 bases. The CDR3 consists of 15 residues. CDR1 and CDR2 (germline): MNHNS, SASEGT. V lost 7 bases, J lost 8 bases, and 16 bases stayed unmatched. The CDR3 sequence is CASTRIGRGSFGYTF. The CDR3 DNA reads TGTGCCAGCACCAGGATCGGCAGGGGGAGTTTCGGCTACACCTTC.

To note about this clone: The sample holds other DNA sequences that translate to the same CDR3. This chain connects TRBV7-8 to TRBJ2-7, with no clear D. V was clipped by 2 bases and J by 4 bases, with 3 bases between them. This CDR3 region has 11 residues. From germline, CDR1 is SGHVS and CDR2 FQNEAQ. CDR3 amino acids: CASSLSYEQYF. CDR3 sequence (DNA): TGTGCCAGCAGCTTAAGTTACGAGCAGTACTTC.

This clone was counted between two and nine times. This chain uses TRBV10-3 with TRBJ2-5; the D gene could be TRBD1 or TRBD2 (6 bases each). Trimming removed 5 bases from V and 3 bases from J, with 13 bases in between. Germline CDR1 reads ENHRY; CDR2 reads SYGVKD. The CDR3 has 14 residues. CDR3: CAISRGGGEETQYF. In DNA form, the CDR3 reads TGTGCCATCAGTAGAGGGGGAGGAGAAGAGACCCAGTACTTC.

This clone was seen a handful of times. The chain links TRBV27 to TRBJ2-7; no reliable D call. The V gene lost 7 bases and the J gene lost 3 bases, with 19 bases spanning the gap. The CDR3 sequence is 15 residues long. CDR1 is MNHEY and CDR2 is SMNVEV in the germline V gene (reference sequence). Here the CDR3 DNA reads TGTGCCAGCACCCCCAAGGTAGGGAATATCTACGAGCAGTACTTC. Translating gives CASTPKVGNIYEQYF.

CDR3 sequence reads: CASRHGDKAGDYNEQFF. The CDR3 coding sequence is TGTGCCAGCAGGCATGGCGATAAGGCCGGCGATTACAATGAGCAGTTCTTC. The chain carries TRBV6-9 and TRBJ2-1; D not certain. This CDR3 spans 17 amino acids. The V and J ends lost 6 bases and 4 bases respectively, with 22 bases between them. Germline V gene sequence: CDR1 MNHGY, CDR2 SVAAGI.

This chain uses TRBV4-1 with TRBJ2-5, with D possibly TRBD2 on 7 matching bases. The V end was cut by 1 base, the J end by 4 bases, with 16 bases between. The CDR3 contains 16 residues. CDR1 MGHRA and CDR2 YSYEKL come from the germline V gene. DNA for the CDR3: TGCGCCAGCAGCCAAGCCCCCCTGGGGGGGCTAGAGACCCAGTACTTC. Encoded protein: CASSQAPLGGLETQYF.

This chain connects TRBV7-3 to TRBJ2-3; unclear D gene. The V end lost 4 bases, the J end lost 1 base, and 9 bases lay between the germline ends. The CDR3 consists of 14 residues. Per the germline V gene, CDR1 is SGHTA and CDR2 is FQGTGA. CDR3 sequence (DNA): TGTGCCAGCAGCTATGGGTCAGGCACAGATACGCAGTATTTT. Translated, it gives CASSYGSGTDTQYF.

This clone showed up just once. The genes are TRBV7-2 and TRBJ2-5, with 7 bases matching TRBD2. The CDR3 spans 15 residues. The V gene end was trimmed by 0 bases and the J gene end by 0 bases; junction bases not matched to a gene: 1. The germline V gene has CDR1 SGHTA and CDR2 FQGNSA. The CDR3 reads CASSLAAGDQETQYF. The DNA for the CDR3 is TGTGCCAGCAGCTTAGCGGCGGGAGACCAAGAGACCCAGTACTTC.

Here the CDR3 DNA reads TGTGCCAGCAGCGTCCAGGGGGGCGCTGAAGCTTTCTTT. This encodes CASSVQGGAEAFF. The chain uses TRBV7-9 and TRBJ1-1, with 7 bases lining up with TRBD1. The CDR3 sequence is 13 residues long. Germline loops: CDR1 SEHNR, CDR2 FQNEAQ (reference sequence). The V gene end was trimmed by 5 bases and the J gene end by 6 bases; junction bases not matched to a gene: 6.

There are a few counts of this clone. The chain couples TRBV9 to TRBJ2-1, with D hard to call. Trimming took 0 bases from V and 6 from J, leaving 7 bases between them. CDR3 length: 13 amino acids. CDR1 is SGDLS, CDR2 YYNGEE, per germline. Here the CDR3 DNA reads TGTGCCAGCAGCGTAGAGCCCGTCAATGAGCAGTTCTTC. Translation gives CASSVEPVNEQFF.

This clone turned up a few times. V and J are TRBV23-1 and TRBJ2-3; D unclear. TRBV23-1 is an open reading frame whose function is uncertain. The V end lost 0 bases, the J end lost 3 bases, and 10 bases lay between the germline ends. The CDR3 has 15 residues. CDR3 loop: CASSQSRAGTDTQYF. CDR3 nucleotide sequence: TGCGCCAGCAGTCAATCGCGTGCCGGTACAGATACGCAGTATTTT.

This chain joins TRBV4-1 and TRBJ1-2; D is unresolved. The V and J ends lost 1 base and 2 bases respectively, with 5 bases between them. This CDR3 contains 13 residues. The germline V gene encodes CDR1 MGHRA and CDR2 YSYEKL. The CDR3 reads CASSQGTNYGYTF. For the CDR3, the DNA is TGCGCCAGCAGCCAAGGCACCAACTATGGCTACACCTTC.

The V gene is TRBV29-1, the J gene TRBJ1-1, with 8 positions matching TRBD1. There are 14 residues in the CDR3. Trimming cost V 6 bases and J 3 bases; bases outside gene matches: 9. Germline assignment: CDR1 SQVTM and CDR2 ANQGSEA. DNA of the CDR3: TGCAGCGTACTACCCCAGGGGGCGTACACTGAAGCTTTCTTT. Translation: CSVLPQGAYTEAFF.

The chain links TRBV30 to TRBJ1-2; tentatively, D is TRBD1 (6 bases). The CDR3 is made up of 12 amino acids. Trimming pared 2 bases from V and 8 bases from J, leaving 12 bases between. CDR1 and CDR2 (germline): GTSNPN, SVGIG (reference sequence). The CDR3 coding sequence is TGTGCCTGGAGTCTGGGGGCTCTCGGCTACACCTTC. It specifies CAWSLGALGYTF.

V usage is TRBV2 and J usage is TRBJ1-6; a possible D gene is TRBD1 (5 bases). V lost 4 bases to trimming and J lost 6 bases, with 13 bases between them. Germline CDR1 reads SNHLY; CDR2 reads FYNNEI. The CDR3 extends over 15 amino acids. Here the CDR3 reads CASSVDTGLNSPLHF. The CDR3 DNA reads as TGTGCCAGCAGTGTCGACACAGGTCTTAATTCACCCCTCCACTTT.

The CDR3 coding sequence is TGTGCCAGCAGCCAAGAGTCCCGGATAGCGGGGGGTCAAGAGACCCAGTACTTC. It specifies CASSQESRIAGGQETQYF. This chain uses TRBV4-2 with TRBJ2-5; 10 nucleotides line up with TRBD2. CDR3 size: 18 residues. The germline CDR1 and CDR2 sequences are LGHNA and YNFKEQ. With V trimmed by 0 bases and J by 2 bases, 9 bases remained unmatched.

This clone came up a few times. This chain joins TRBV5-5 and TRBJ2-6; D uncertain. Trimming removed 4 bases from V and 3 bases from J, with 17 bases in between. Germline values: CDR1 SGHKS, CDR2 YYEKEE (reference sequence). The CDR3 has 17 residues. Written as DNA, the CDR3 is TGTGCCAGCAGCCTGGTGCCACCGATTGGTGGGGCCAACGTCCTGACTTTC. Protein: CASSLVPPIGGANVLTF.

V gene TRBV4-1 combines with J gene TRBJ1-6; 8 positions agree with TRBD1. The CDR3 is 16 amino acids. CDR1 is MGHRA and CDR2 is YSYEKL in the germline V gene. The V and J ends lost 0 bases and 7 bases, in that order; junction bases with no gene match: 5. This chain's CDR3 is CASSQDLRQGNSPLHF. The CDR3 DNA follows: TGCGCCAGCAGCCAAGATCTGAGACAGGGGAATTCACCCCTCCACTTT.

The J gene is TRBJ1-2, the V gene TRBV9; D is unresolved. Trimming pared 0 bases from V and 2 bases from J, leaving 2 bases between. The length of the CDR3 is 12 residues. Per the germline V gene, CDR1 is SGDLS and CDR2 is YYNGEE. CDR3 nucleotide sequence: TGTGCCAGCAGCGTAGGGAACTATGGCTACACCTTC. Protein sequence: CASSVGNYGYTF.

This clone was counted between two and nine times. The CDR3 here is CASSFSATYEQYF. The CDR3 DNA sequence: TGTGCCAGCAGTTTCTCGGCTACCTACGAGCAGTACTTC. The rearrangement uses TRBV27 and TRBJ2-7, with D unclear. V dropped 3 bases and J dropped 2 bases, with 8 bases sitting between them. CDR3 size: 13 residues. CDR1 and CDR2 (germline): MNHEY, SMNVEV (reference sequence).

The CDR3 region is CASSPRTGNTEAFF. The CDR3 bases are TGTGCCAGCAGTCCCCGGACAGGGAACACTGAAGCTTTCTTT. V gene TRBV6-5 combines with J gene TRBJ1-1; TRBD1 agrees at 7 bases. V lost 5 bases to trimming and J lost 1 base; unmatched junction nucleotides: 4. Germline loops: CDR1 MNHEY, CDR2 SVGAGI. This CDR3 region has 14 residues.

This clone has just one count. The rearrangement uses TRBV29-1 and TRBJ2-3; tentative D call: TRBD1 (6 bases). Germline CDR1 is SQVTM and CDR2 is ANQGSEA. V gave up 3 bases and J gave up 0 bases, with 13 bases separating them. The CDR3 runs to 15 residues. The CDR3 DNA reads as TGCAGCGTTGAGGGGACACCTCTTAGCACAGATACGCAGTATTTT. Protein product: CSVEGTPLSTDTQYF.

This chain links TRBV30 with TRBJ2-1; D gene uncertain. Trimming removed 3 bases from V and 4 bases from J, with 10 bases in between. This CDR3 comprises 13 residues. The V gene's germline CDR1 is GTSNPN and CDR2 SVGIG (reference sequence). CDR3 region: CAWRPAGYNEQFF. The CDR3 DNA follows: TGTGCCTGGAGGCCCGCCGGATACAATGAGCAGTTCTTC.